This TCR beta chain was sequenced for a study of T cell responses to AZD1222 COVID-19 vaccine. Findings and caveats of the study: White British people made up most donors, females outnumbered males, and clonal diversity was possibly underestimated.

Libraries were prepared by immunoSEQ multiplex PCR; TCRdb keeps only in-frame clonotypes and omits some of them. This table has roughly 130,000 clones, around 94% appearing once. Remarks on this clone: Its target is unknown.

This CDR3 region has 14 residues. Per germline, CDR1 SGDLS and CDR2 YYNGEE. The V end was cut by 8 bases, the J end by 4 bases, with 16 bases between. The chain uses TRBV9 and TRBJ2-1, with D perhaps being TRBD1 or TRBD2 (5 bases each). The sample was peripheral blood, taken on day 0 of AZD1222 vaccination. The receptor was isolated from an adult in good health. The CDR3 DNA sequence: TGTGCCAGTTCGGGAACTAGGGGTTACAATGAGCAGTTCTTC. Amino acid sequence: CASSGTRGYNEQFF.